What follows are 30 T cell receptor beta chains derived from one specimen sequenced in a study of cytomegalovirus exposure and HLA in healthy donors. Generated by immunoSEQ multiplex PCR, the TCRdb table keeps only in-frame clones and is missing some. The sample contains roughly 56,000 clones, over 75% of which appear only once. The sample consisted of PBMCs. The receptors were sampled from a woman in her twenties or thirties in good health and CMV-seronegative.

The chain has TRBV27 and TRBJ2-3; a weak D match, TRBD1 (6 bases). The CDR3 has 17 residues. CDR1 is MNHEY, CDR2 SMNVEV, per germline (reference sequence). V was trimmed by 3 bases and J by 0 bases, leaving 16 bases between them. CDR3 nucleotide sequence: TGTGCCAGCAGTTTGGTTCCACCGGGACACAGCACAGATACGCAGTATTTT. Amino acid sequence: CASSLVPPGHSTDTQYF.

V and J are TRBV11-2 and TRBJ2-5; D gene unclear. The V end lost 5 bases, the J end lost 1 base, and 5 bases lay between the germline ends. CDR3 length equals 12 residues. The germline V gene encodes CDR1 SGHAT and CDR2 FQNNGV. CDR3 region: CASSRSQETQYF. The DNA for the CDR3 is TGTGCCAGCAGCCGGTCCCAAGAGACCCAGTACTTC.

The CDR3 region is CASRRGQAYEQYF. CDR3 DNA: TGTGCCAGCCGAAGGGGACAGGCCTACGAGCAGTACTTC. The V call is TRBV27, the J call TRBJ2-7, with 8 positions matching TRBD1. Germline assignment: CDR1 MNHEY and CDR2 SMNVEV (reference sequence). The CDR3 length is 13 residues. V shed 8 bases, J shed 2 bases, and the junction held 5 bases outside the gene matches.

This clone was observed once. The rearrangement links TRBV29-1 to TRBJ1-2; 7 nucleotides match TRBD1. V dropped 4 bases and J dropped 11; count of bases not matched to a gene: 16. CDR3 length: 14 amino acids. Looked up from germline, CDR1 is SQVTM and CDR2 is ANQGSEA. CDR3: CSVAPSRDSAGYTF. CDR3 sequence (DNA): TGCAGCGTTGCCCCCTCCCGGGACAGCGCGGGATACACCTTC.

The chain is built from TRBV6-5 and TRBJ1-2, with D possibly TRBD1 on 6 matching bases. Germline V gives CDR1 MNHEY, CDR2 SVGAGI. The V end lost 0 bases, the J end lost 4 bases, and 12 bases lay between the germline ends. The CDR3 extends over 15 amino acids. This CDR3 reads CASSYSDRTTYGYTF. CDR3 bases: TGTGCCAGCAGTTACTCGGACAGAACGACCTATGGCTACACCTTC.

The chain uses TRBV4-3 and TRBJ2-1; 10 positions agree with TRBD1. The CDR3 is 16 residues long. In germline, CDR1 is LGHNA, CDR2 YSLEER. V shed 0 bases, J shed 8 bases, and the junction held 7 bases outside the gene matches. CDR3 protein: CASSQERTGGGDEQFF. Written as DNA, the CDR3 is TGCGCCAGCAGCCAAGAAAGGACAGGGGGAGGGGATGAGCAGTTCTTC.

The rearrangement uses TRBV4-1 and TRBJ1-1; 8 bases fit TRBD1. CDR1 is MGHRA and CDR2 is YSYEKL in the germline V gene. The CDR3 covers 15 residues. Unmatched junction bases numbered 7, after V lost 4 bases and J lost 3 bases. The CDR3 spells CASSPRQGIDTEAFF. As DNA, the CDR3 is TGCGCCAGCAGCCCCCGACAGGGGATAGACACTGAAGCTTTCTTT.

The chain combines TRBV18 with TRBJ2-7; 8 nucleotides line up with TRBD2. The CDR3 sequence is 14 residues long. V lost 4 bases and J lost 10; bases outside the gene matches: 12. CDR1 is KGHSH and CDR2 is LQKENI in the germline V gene. The CDR3 DNA follows: TGTGCCAGCTCACTTCCGGGACTAGGAGAGAGACAGTACTTC. It is translated as CASSLPGLGERQYF.

CDR3 in amino acids: CASSTTSGPYNEQFF. CDR3 nucleotide sequence: TGTGCCAGCAGCACGACTAGCGGTCCGTACAATGAGCAGTTCTTC. The V call is TRBV6-5, the J call TRBJ2-1, with 9 bases fitting TRBD2. J was trimmed by 4 bases and V by 6 bases; bases with no gene match: 7. The CDR3 sequence is 15 residues long. CDR1 MNHEY and CDR2 SVGAGI come from the germline V gene.

The rearrangement joins TRBV6-4 to TRBJ2-7; TRBD2 agrees at 10 bases. The germline CDR1 and CDR2 sequences are MRHNA and SNTAGT. Germline trimming cut 7 bases from V and 6 bases from J; bases unmatched to any gene: 6. This CDR3 spans 13 amino acids. The CDR3 nucleotides are TGTGCCAGCACTAGCGGGAGTGCGGGCGAGCAGTACTTC. It translates to CASTSGSAGEQYF.

The genes are TRBV19 and TRBJ1-5, with D perhaps matching TRBD1 (6 bases). Trimming took 6 bases from V and 0 from J, leaving 12 bases between them. Per the germline V gene, CDR1 is LNHDA and CDR2 is SQIVND (reference sequence). This CDR3 comprises 15 residues. The CDR3 is CASSRDILSNQPQHF. CDR3 DNA sequence: TGTGCCAGTAGCCGGGACATCCTTAGCAATCAGCCCCAGCATTTT.

The genes are TRBV19 and TRBJ1-1; 9 nucleotides match TRBD1. Unmatched junction bases numbered 8, after V lost 0 bases and J lost 0 bases. The CDR3 is 18 residues long. Germline-derived CDR1 and CDR2 are LNHDA and SQIVND (reference sequence). CDR3 bases: TGTGCCAGTAGTATAGATAGGGGGACAGGGTTGGTGAACACTGAAGCTTTCTTT. It yields the protein CASSIDRGTGLVNTEAFF.

As for this clone: One end of the junction is discordant with germline, which a read error may explain. The chain links TRBV27 to TRBJ1-2; 9 bases map to TRBD1. This CDR3 region has 14 residues. Germline CDR1 and CDR2: MNHEY and SMNVEV (reference sequence). CDR3 coding DNA: TGTGCCAGCAGTTTGGGACAGGGTTTTTATGGTTACACCTTC. The encoded protein is CASSLGQGFYGYTF.

As DNA, the CDR3 is TGTGCCTGGAGTAAAGTAGCGGATCTCTCCTACGAGCAGTACTTC. Protein sequence: CAWSKVADLSYEQYF. The chain links TRBV30 to TRBJ2-7, with D possibly matching TRBD2 (6 bases). Germline values: CDR1 GTSNPN, CDR2 SVGIG (reference sequence). The CDR3 is 15 amino acids. Trimming removed 2 bases from V and 0 bases from J, with 14 bases in between. Using reference TRBV30 and TRBJ2-7 for the parts outside the CDR3, the full variable domain is SQTIHQWPATLVQPVGSPLSLECTVEGTSNPNLYWYRQAAGRGLQLLFYSVGIGQISSEVPQNLSASRPQDRQFILSSKKLLLSDSGFYLCAWSKVADLSYEQYFGPGTRLTVT.

The count of this clone is one. At one end, the junction sequence differs from germline, possibly due to a read error. Other DNA sequences in the sample encode the same CDR3. This chain connects TRBV2 to TRBJ1-5; D remains unclear. This CDR3 contains 17 residues. Germline values: CDR1 SNHLY, CDR2 FYNNEI. CDR3 protein: CASSTRGVPRIHQPQHF. The CDR3 DNA reads TGTGCCAGCAGTACCCGCGGCGTCCCTCGGATTCATCAGCCTCAGCATTTT.

The J gene is TRBJ2-7, the V gene TRBV29-1; D uncertain. The CDR3 sequence is 13 residues long. Germline V CDR1 and CDR2: SQVTM, ANQGSEA. V was clipped by 4 bases and J by 5 bases, with 15 bases between them. The CDR3 sequence: CSVVLGAEDEQYF. The CDR3 nucleotides are TGCAGCGTTGTACTTGGTGCTGAGGACGAGCAGTACTTC.

V gene TRBV25-1 combines with J gene TRBJ2-3; 7 bases map to TRBD2. Germline CDR1 reads MGHDK; CDR2 reads SYGVNS. J gave up 1 base and V 2 bases, and 0 bases lay outside the gene matches. The CDR3 sequence is 14 residues long. For the CDR3, the DNA is TGTGCCAGCAGTGAACTAGCGGGCACAGATACGCAGTATTTT. As protein: CASSELAGTDTQYF.

The chain employs TRBV25-1 and TRBJ1-3; 8 nucleotides align to TRBD1. CDR3 length equals 15 residues. Germline V gene data show CDR1 as MGHDK and CDR2 as SYGVNS. The trim removed 4 bases at V and 0 bases at J, leaving 2 bases unmatched. The CDR3 here is CASSGTGISGNTIYF. In DNA, the CDR3 is TGTGCCAGCAGTGGGACAGGGATCTCTGGAAACACCATATATTTT.

DNA of the CDR3: TGTGCCAGCAGCTTAATCTCCGGGTTGGATGGCTACACCTTC. Translation: CASSLISGLDGYTF. This sequence joins TRBV11-2 and TRBJ1-2; D is uncertain. The CDR3 covers 14 residues. The germline gives CDR1 SGHAT, CDR2 FQNNGV. V lost 2 bases and J 6 bases, leaving 13 bases between the germline ends.

The V call is TRBV28, the J call TRBJ1-2; 8 nucleotides match TRBD1. There are 15 residues in the CDR3. Looked up from germline, CDR1 is MDHEN and CDR2 is SYDVKM. V was pared by 8 bases and J by 6 bases, with 14 bases of the junction left unmatched. The CDR3 reads CASVSAQGALDGYTF. In DNA form, the CDR3 reads TGTGCCAGCGTCTCGGCCCAGGGGGCTTTAGATGGCTACACCTTC.

The chain joins TRBV5-4 to TRBJ2-1, with TRBD2 matching 9 bases. After removal of 0 bases from V and 1 base from J, the junction contained 2 bases not matched to a gene. Germline CDR1 reads SGHNT; CDR2 reads YYREEE (reference sequence). This CDR3 is built from 16 residues. This CDR3 reads CASSLAAGGSYNEQFF. The CDR3 coding sequence is TGTGCCAGCAGCTTGGCGGCGGGAGGGTCCTACAATGAGCAGTTCTTC.

The chain joins TRBV4-1 to TRBJ2-3, with 8 bases lining up with TRBD2. The length of the CDR3 is 15 residues. Trimming removed 6 bases from V and 0 bases from J; junction bases left unmatched: 5. CDR1 and CDR2 from the germline V gene are MGHRA and YSYEKL. CDR3 bases: TGCGCCAGCAGTACGGCGGGGGGAAGCACAGATACGCAGTATTTT. Its translation is CASSTAGGSTDTQYF.

V is TRBV5-6 and J is TRBJ2-3; 11 bases align to TRBD2. CDR1 SGHDT and CDR2 YYEEEE come from the germline V gene. After removal of 4 bases from V and 6 bases from J, the junction contained 7 bases not matched to a gene. The CDR3 is 15 residues long. The CDR3 loop reads CASSPSGRLGDTQYF. The CDR3 DNA reads TGTGCCAGCAGCCCTAGCGGGAGGTTAGGGGATACGCAGTATTTT.

This chain connects TRBV5-1 to TRBJ2-3; D is possibly TRBD2 (6 bases). The CDR3 totals 17 residues. Germline V CDR1 and CDR2: SGHRS, YFSETQ. V was clipped by 0 bases and J by 0 bases, with 14 bases between them. The CDR3 sequence is CASSLAVSAGSTDTQYF. CDR3 sequence (DNA): TGCGCCAGCAGCTTGGCCGTCTCAGCGGGTAGCACAGATACGCAGTATTTT. Based on the CDR3 plus reference TRBV5-1 and TRBJ2-3, the full variable domain is KAGVTQTPRYLIKTRGQQVTLSCSPISGHRSVSWYQQTPGQGLQFLFEYFSETQRNKGNFPGRFSGRQFSNSRSEMNVSTLELGDSALYLCASSLAVSAGSTDTQYFGPGTRLTVL.

CDR3 in DNA: TGTGCCATCAGTGACGGTACTAGCGGGAGCAATGAGCAGTTCTTC. Translated, it gives CAISDGTSGSNEQFF. V gene TRBV10-3 combines with J gene TRBJ2-1; the match to TRBD2 covers 11 bases. The CDR3 loop spans 15 amino acids. Germline CDR1 is ENHRY and CDR2 is SYGVKD. V shed 3 bases and J 6 bases; nucleotides not matched to a gene: 4.

The rearrangement uses TRBV9 and TRBJ1-2, with no clear D. Germline lookup yields CDR1 SGDLS and CDR2 YYNGEE. CDR3 length: 15 residues. The V end lost 4 bases, the J end lost 1 base, and 14 bases lay between the germline ends. CDR3 region: CASSFSWNSNYGYTF. CDR3 in DNA: TGTGCCAGCAGCTTCTCATGGAACAGTAACTATGGCTACACCTTC.

J is TRBJ2-3 and V is TRBV4-2, with 9 nucleotides matching TRBD1. Germline loops: CDR1 LGHNA, CDR2 YNFKEQ. The CDR3 is 16 amino acids. V was pared by 2 bases and J by 5 bases, with 8 bases of the junction left unmatched. The DNA of the CDR3 is TGTGCCAGCAGCCAAAGCCGGGACAGGGATAAAGATACGCAGTATTTT. Translating it yields CASSQSRDRDKDTQYF.

V and J are TRBV6-8 and TRBJ2-3; 9 positions match TRBD2. This CDR3 is built from 19 residues. Unmatched junction bases numbered 16, after V lost 2 bases and J lost 4 bases. Germline V gene lookup returns CDR1 MNHGY and CDR2 SAAAGT. CDR3: CASSYGSAGGPGVPDTQYF. CDR3 DNA sequence: TGTGCCAGCAGTTACGGATCGGCGGGAGGGCCTGGCGTCCCAGATACGCAGTATTTT.

This clone was seen more than once but under ten times. This chain uses TRBV5-4 with TRBJ2-3; 10 nucleotides agree with TRBD2. CDR1 is SGHNT and CDR2 is YYREEE in the germline V gene (reference sequence). V lost 0 bases, J lost 5 bases, and 3 bases stayed unmatched. The CDR3 has 15 amino acids. The DNA for the CDR3 is TGTGCCAGCAGCTTGGGACTAGCGGGTGGAGATACGCAGTATTTT. It specifies CASSLGLAGGDTQYF. The whole variable domain, remainder taken from reference TRBV5-4 and TRBJ2-3, is ETGVTQSPTHLIKTRGQQVTLRCSSQSGHNTVSWYQQALGQGPQFIFQYYREEENGRGNFPPRFSGLQFPNYSSELNVNALELDDSALYLCASSLGLAGGDTQYFGPGTRLTVL.

The V call is TRBV6-4, the J call TRBJ2-2; D possibly corresponds to TRBD1 (6 bases). There are 17 residues in the CDR3. Germline CDR1 is MRHNA and CDR2 is SNTAGT. Trimming took 0 bases from V and 6 from J, leaving 17 bases between them. Here the CDR3 reads CASSDSVGVGQSGELFF. In DNA form, the CDR3 reads TGTGCCAGCAGTGACTCAGTAGGGGTCGGACAGTCCGGGGAGCTGTTTTTT.